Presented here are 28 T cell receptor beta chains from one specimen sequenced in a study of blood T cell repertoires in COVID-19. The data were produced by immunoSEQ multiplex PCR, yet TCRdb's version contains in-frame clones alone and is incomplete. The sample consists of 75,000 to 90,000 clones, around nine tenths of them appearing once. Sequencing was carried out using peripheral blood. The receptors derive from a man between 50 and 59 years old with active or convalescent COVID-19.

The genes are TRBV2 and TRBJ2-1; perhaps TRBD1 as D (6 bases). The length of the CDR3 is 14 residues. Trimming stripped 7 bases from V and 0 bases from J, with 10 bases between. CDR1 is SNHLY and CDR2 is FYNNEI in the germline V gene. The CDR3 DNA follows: TGTGCCAGCACTGGACAGAGCTCCTACAATGAGCAGTTCTTC. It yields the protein CASTGQSSYNEQFF.

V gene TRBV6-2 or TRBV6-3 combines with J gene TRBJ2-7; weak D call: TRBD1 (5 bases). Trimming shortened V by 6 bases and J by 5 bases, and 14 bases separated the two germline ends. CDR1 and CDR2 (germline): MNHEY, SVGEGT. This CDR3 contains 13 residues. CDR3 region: CASSPPWGHEQYF. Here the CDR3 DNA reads TGTGCCAGCAGCCCTCCTTGGGGCCACGAGCAGTACTTC.

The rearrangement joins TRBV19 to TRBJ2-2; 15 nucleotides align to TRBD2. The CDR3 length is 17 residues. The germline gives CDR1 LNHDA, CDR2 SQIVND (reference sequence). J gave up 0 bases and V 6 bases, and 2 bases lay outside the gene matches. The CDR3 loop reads CASRGLAGGTNTGELFF. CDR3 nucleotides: TGTGCCAGTAGGGGACTAGCGGGGGGAACGAACACCGGGGAGCTGTTTTTT.

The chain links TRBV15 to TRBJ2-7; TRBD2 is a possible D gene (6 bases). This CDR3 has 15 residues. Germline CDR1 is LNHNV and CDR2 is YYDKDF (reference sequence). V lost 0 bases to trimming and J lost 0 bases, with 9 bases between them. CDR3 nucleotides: TGTGCCACCAGCAGAGATCGGGGGAGCTCCTACGAGCAGTACTTC. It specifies CATSRDRGSSYEQYF.

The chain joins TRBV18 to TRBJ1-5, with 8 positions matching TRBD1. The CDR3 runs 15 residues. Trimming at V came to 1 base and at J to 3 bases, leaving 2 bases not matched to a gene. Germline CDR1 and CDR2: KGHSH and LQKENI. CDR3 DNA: TGTGCCAGCTCACCACAGGGACAGGACAATCAGCCCCAGCATTTT. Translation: CASSPQGQDNQPQHF.

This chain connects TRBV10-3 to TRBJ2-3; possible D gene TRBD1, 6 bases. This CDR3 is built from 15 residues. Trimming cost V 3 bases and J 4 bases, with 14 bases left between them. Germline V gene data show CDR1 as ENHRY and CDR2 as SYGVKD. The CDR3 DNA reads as TGTGCCATCAGTGAAGAACAGGGTGTCCCAGATACGCAGTATTTT. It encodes CAISEEQGVPDTQYF.

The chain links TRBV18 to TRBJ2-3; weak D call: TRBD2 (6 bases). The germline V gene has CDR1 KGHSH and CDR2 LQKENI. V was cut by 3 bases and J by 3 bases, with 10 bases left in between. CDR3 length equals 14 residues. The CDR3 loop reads CASSPRGLTDTQYF. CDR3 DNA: TGTGCCAGCTCACCCCGGGGACTTACAGATACGCAGTATTTT.

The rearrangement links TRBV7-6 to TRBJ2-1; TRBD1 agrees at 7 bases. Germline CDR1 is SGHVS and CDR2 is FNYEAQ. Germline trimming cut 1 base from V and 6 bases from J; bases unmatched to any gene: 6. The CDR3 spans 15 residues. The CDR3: CASSLGVNRGNEQFF. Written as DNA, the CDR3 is TGTGCCAGCAGCTTAGGGGTCAACAGGGGCAATGAGCAGTTCTTC. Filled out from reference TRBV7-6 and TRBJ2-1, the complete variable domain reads GAGVSQSPRYKVTKRGQDVALRCDPISGHVSLYWYRQALGQGPEFLTYFNYEAQQDKSGLPNDRFSAERPEGSISTLTIQRTEQRDSAMYRCASSLGVNRGNEQFFGPGTRLTVL.

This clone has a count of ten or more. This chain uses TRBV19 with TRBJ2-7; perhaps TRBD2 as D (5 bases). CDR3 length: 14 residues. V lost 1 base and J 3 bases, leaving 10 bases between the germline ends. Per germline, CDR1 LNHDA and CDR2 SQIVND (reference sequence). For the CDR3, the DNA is TGTGCCAGTAGTATAGGAGGGCAAGGCTACGAGCAGTACTTC. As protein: CASSIGGQGYEQYF.

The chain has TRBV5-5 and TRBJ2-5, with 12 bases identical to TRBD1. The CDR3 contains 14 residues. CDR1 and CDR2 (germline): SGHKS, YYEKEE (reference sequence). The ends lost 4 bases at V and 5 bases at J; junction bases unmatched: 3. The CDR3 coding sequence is TGTGCCAGCAGCCCCGGGACAGGGGGCGAGACCCAGTACTTC. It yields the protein CASSPGTGGETQYF.

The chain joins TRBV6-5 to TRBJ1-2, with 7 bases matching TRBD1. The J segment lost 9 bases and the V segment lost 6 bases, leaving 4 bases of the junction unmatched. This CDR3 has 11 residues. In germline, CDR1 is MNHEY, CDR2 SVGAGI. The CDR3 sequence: CASSQGQSYTF. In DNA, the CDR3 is TGTGCCAGCAGCCAGGGACAGAGCTACACCTTC.

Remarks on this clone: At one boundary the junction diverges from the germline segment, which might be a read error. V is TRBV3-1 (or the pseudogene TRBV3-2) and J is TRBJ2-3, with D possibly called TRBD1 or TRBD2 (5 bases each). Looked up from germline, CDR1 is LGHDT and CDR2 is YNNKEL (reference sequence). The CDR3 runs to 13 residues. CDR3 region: CASSKEGRDTQYF. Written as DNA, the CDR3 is TGTGCCAGCAGCAAAGAGGGGAGAGATACGCAGTATTTT.

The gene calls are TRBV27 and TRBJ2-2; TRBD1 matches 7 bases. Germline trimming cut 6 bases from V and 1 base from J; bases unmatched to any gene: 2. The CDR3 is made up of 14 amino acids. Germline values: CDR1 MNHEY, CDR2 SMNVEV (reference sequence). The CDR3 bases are TGTGCCAGCAGATCAGGGGGGAACACCGGGGAGCTGTTTTTT. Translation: CASRSGGNTGELFF.

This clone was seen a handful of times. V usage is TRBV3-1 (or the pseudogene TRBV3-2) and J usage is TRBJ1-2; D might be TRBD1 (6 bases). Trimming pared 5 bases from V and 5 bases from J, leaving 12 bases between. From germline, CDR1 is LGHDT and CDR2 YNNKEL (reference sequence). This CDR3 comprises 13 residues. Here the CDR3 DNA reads TGTGCCAGCAGCGGTGGACAGTCTTATGGCTACACCTTC. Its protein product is CASSGGQSYGYTF.

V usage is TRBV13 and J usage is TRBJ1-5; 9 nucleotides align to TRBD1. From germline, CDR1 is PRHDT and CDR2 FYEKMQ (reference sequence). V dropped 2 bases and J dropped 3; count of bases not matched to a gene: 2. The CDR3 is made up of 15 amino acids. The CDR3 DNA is TGTGCCAGCAGCTTACGACAGGGGGTCAATCAGCCCCAGCATTTT. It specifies CASSLRQGVNQPQHF.

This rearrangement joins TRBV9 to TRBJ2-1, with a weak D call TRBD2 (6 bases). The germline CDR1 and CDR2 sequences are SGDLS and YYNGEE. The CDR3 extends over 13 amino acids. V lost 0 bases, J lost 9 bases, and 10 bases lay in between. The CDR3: CASSVAEGGEQFF. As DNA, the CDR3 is TGTGCCAGCAGCGTAGCTGAGGGAGGTGAGCAGTTCTTC.

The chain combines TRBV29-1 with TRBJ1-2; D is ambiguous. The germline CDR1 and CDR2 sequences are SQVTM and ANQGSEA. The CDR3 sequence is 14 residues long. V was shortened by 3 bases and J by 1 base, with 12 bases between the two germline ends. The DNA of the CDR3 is TGCAGCGTTGAGCCACAGAATCATAACTATGGCTACACCTTC. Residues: CSVEPQNHNYGYTF.

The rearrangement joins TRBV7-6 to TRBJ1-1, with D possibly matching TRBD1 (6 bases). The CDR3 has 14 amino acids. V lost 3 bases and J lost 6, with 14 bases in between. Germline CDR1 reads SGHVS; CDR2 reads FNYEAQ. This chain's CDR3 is CASSFPGDGAEAFF. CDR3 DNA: TGTGCCAGCAGCTTCCCAGGGGATGGGGCTGAAGCTTTCTTT.

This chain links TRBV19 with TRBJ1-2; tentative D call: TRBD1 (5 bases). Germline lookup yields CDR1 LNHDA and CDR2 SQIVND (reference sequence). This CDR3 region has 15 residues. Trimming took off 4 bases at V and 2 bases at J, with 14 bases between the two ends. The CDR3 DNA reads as TGTGCCAGTAGTACCAGTGGACGGGGGAACTATGGCTACACCTTC. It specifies CASSTSGRGNYGYTF.

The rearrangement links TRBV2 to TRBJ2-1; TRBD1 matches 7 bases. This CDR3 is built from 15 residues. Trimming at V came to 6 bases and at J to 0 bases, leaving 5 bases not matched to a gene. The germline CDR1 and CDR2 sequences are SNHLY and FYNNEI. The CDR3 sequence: CASRGDRISYNEQFF. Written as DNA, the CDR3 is TGTGCCAGCAGGGGGGACAGAATCTCCTACAATGAGCAGTTCTTC.

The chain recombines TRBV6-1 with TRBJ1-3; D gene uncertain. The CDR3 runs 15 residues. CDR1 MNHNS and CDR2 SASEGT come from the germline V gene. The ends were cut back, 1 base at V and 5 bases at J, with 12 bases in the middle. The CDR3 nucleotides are TGTGCCAGCAGTGAAGGGGCAGAAGTTCGAAACACCATATATTTT. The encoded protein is CASSEGAEVRNTIYF.

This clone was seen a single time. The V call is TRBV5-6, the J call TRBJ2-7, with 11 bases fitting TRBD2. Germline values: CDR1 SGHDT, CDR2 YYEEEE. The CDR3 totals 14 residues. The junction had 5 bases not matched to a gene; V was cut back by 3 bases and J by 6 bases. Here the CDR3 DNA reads TGTGCCAGCAGCTGGATAGCGGGGGGGCCCGAGCAGTACTTC. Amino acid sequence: CASSWIAGGPEQYF.

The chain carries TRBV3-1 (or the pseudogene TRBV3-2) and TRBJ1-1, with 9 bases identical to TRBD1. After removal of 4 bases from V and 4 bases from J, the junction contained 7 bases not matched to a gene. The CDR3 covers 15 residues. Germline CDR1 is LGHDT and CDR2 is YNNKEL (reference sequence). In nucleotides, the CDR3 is TGTGCCAGCAGCCCGGGACAGGGTTGGGGCACTGAAGCTTTCTTT. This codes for CASSPGQGWGTEAFF.

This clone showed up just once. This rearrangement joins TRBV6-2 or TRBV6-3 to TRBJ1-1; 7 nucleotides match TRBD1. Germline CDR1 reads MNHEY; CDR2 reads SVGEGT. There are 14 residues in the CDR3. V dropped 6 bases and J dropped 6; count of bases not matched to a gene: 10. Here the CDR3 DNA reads TGTGCCAGCAGCCGACAGGGCCGCAGGGCTGAAGCTTTCTTT. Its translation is CASSRQGRRAEAFF.

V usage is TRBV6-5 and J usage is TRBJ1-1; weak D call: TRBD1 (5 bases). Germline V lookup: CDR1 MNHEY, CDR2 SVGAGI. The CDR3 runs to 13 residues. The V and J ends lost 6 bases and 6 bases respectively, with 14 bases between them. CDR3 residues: CASSVGWGSEAFF. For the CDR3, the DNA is TGTGCCAGCAGCGTGGGGTGGGGCTCTGAAGCTTTCTTT.

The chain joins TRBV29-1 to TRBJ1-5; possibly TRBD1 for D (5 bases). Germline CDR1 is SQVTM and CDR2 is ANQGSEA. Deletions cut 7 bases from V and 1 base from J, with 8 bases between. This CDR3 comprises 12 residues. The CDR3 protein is CSAQASNQPQHF. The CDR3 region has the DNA TGCAGCGCACAGGCAAGCAATCAGCCCCAGCATTTT.

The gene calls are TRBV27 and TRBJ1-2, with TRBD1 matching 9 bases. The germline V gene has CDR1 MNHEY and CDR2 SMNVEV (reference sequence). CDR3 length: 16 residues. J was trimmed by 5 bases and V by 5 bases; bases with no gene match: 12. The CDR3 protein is CASSDLPGQGIYGYTF. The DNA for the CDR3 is TGTGCCAGCAGTGACCTACCGGGACAGGGAATTTATGGCTACACCTTC.

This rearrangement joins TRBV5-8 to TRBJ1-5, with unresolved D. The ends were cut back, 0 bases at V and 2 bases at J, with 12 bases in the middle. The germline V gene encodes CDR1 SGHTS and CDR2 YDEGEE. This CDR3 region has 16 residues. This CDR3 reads CASSLDVVEGNQPQHF. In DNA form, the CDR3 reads TGTGCCAGCAGCTTGGATGTGGTGGAGGGCAATCAGCCCCAGCATTTT. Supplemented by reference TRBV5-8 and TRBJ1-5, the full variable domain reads EAGVTQSPTHLIKTRGQQATLRCSPISGHTSVYWYQQALGLGLQFLLWYDEGEERNRGNFPPRFSGRQFPNYSSELNVNALELEDSALYLCASSLDVVEGNQPQHFGDGTRLSIL.